Sequencing of this T cell receptor (beta chain) was carried out in a study of blood T cell repertoires in COVID-19. In the study's own analysis: Reference gene primer amplification gave nucleated cell count estimates. Profiling relied on immunoSEQ multiplex PCR, and the TCRdb table lists in-frame clones only, not all of them. Clonal size and the V and J genes are those of that table, whereas D and trimming came from the DNA. This sample yields hundreds of thousands of clones, of which 86% are seen a single time; roughly 1.4% belongs to the top ten. The CDR3 loop spans 15 amino acids. V was clipped by 3 bases and J by 4 bases, with 17 bases between them. The V gene's germline CDR1 is GTSNPN and CDR2 SVGIG (reference sequence).

The sequenced material came from peripheral blood. This clonotype was obtained from a woman between 25 and 40 years old with active or convalescent COVID-19. The V gene is TRBV30, the J gene TRBJ2-3, with D perhaps TRBD2 (6 bases). DNA for the CDR3: TGTGCCTGGAGCCGGGCGCGAGGCGGGGCAGATACGCAGTATTTT. It translates to CAWSRARGGADTQYF.